This T cell receptor (beta chain) was sequenced in a study of cytomegalovirus exposure and HLA in healthy donors. This clone has a handful of counts. Its antigen remains unidentified. Study outcomes and limitations: TCR beta sequences reportedly predicted most subjects' HLA-A and HLA-B alleles accurately. In a later analysis, at a false discovery rate of 0.05, over 15,000 TCR beta sequences were associated with HLA alleles. Roughly uniform sequencing depth across donors was assumed, possibly incorrectly.

Both 60 Vbeta primers and 13 Jbeta primers went into the PCR. In the source study's methods: A later analysis tallied about 80 million unique TCR beta chains, approximately 10 million of them shared. Produced via immunoSEQ multiplex PCR; TCRdb's table is partial and in-frame only. D and trimming were read from the DNA, whereas the V and J calls and clone size are those reported in that table. The table records about 150,000 clones, 84% of them present only once. V lost 11 bases to trimming and J lost 8 bases; unmatched junction nucleotides: 10. The length of the CDR3 is 13 residues. The germline V gene encodes CDR1 MGHDK and CDR2 SYGVNS.

The sample comprised PBMCs. This clonotype was sampled from a boy between 2 and 15 years old in good health and CMV-seronegative. This chain joins TRBV25-1 and TRBJ1-4, with 8 positions matching TRBD1. For the CDR3, the DNA is TGTGCCGGACAGGGTCGGCGGCAGGAAAAACTGTTTTTT. It encodes CAGQGRRQEKLFF.